This T cell receptor beta chain was sequenced during a study of CD8+ T cells in alopecia areata. Study background: Oral tofacitinib (5 to 10 mg twice daily) was administered to treated patients.

Per germline, CDR1 MNHEY and CDR2 SMNVEV (reference sequence). The V and J ends lost 10 bases and 8 bases respectively, with 17 bases between them. The CDR3 extends over 13 amino acids. The authors extracted RNA and reverse transcribed it into cDNA as the sequencing template. Clones were sequenced by immunoSEQ multiplex PCR, and TCRdb holds only the in-frame ones, with some missing. The sample lists 150,000 to 200,000 clones, over 50% occurring once. The chain uses TRBV27 and TRBJ1-4; the D gene is possibly TRBD1 (5 bases). The clonotype was recovered from a human donor with alopecia areata. Sequencing used CD4+ T cells sorted from blood, obtained at week 0. The CDR3 is CATKEQGREKLFF. CDR3 DNA sequence: TGTGCCACTAAGGAGCAGGGACGGGAAAAACTGTTTTTT.